What follows are 16 T cell receptor beta chains derived from one specimen sequenced in a study of T cell responses to AZD1222 COVID-19 vaccine. Clones were sequenced by immunoSEQ multiplex PCR, and TCRdb holds only the in-frame ones, with some missing. The sample consists of about 92,000 clones, approximately 84% of them appearing once. Sequencing used peripheral blood, obtained on day 0 of AZD1222 vaccination. These receptors came from an adult in good health.

The chain uses TRBV28 and TRBJ1-2; no reliable D call. V was cut by 5 bases and J by 5 bases, with 18 bases left in between. Germline CDR1 and CDR2: MDHEN and SYDVKM. CDR3 length: 15 amino acids. CDR3 sequence reads: CASSAGRAGAYGYTF. In nucleotides, the CDR3 is TGTGCCAGCAGTGCCGGTAGGGCGGGAGCATATGGCTACACCTTC.

V and J are TRBV7-5 and TRBJ1-5; TRBD1, the table's D call, was not compared with the DNA. TRBV7-5 is reported as a pseudogene. CDR3 length: 16 residues. CDR3 protein: CVRSLVRTGLNQPQHF. The DNA of the CDR3 is TGTGTCAGAAGCTTAGTAAGAACAGGATTGAATCAGCCCCAGCATTTT.

The J gene is TRBJ2-1, the V gene TRBV6-5, with D possibly being TRBD1 or TRBD2 (5 bases each). CDR3 length equals 15 residues. CDR1 and CDR2 (germline): MNHEY, SVGAGI. Trimming shortened V by 5 bases and J by 9 bases, and 20 bases separated the two germline ends. The CDR3 protein is CASSTGTRTLSEQFF. DNA for the CDR3: TGTGCCAGCAGTACCGGGACCCGGACCCTGAGTGAGCAGTTCTTC.

The chain recombines TRBV7-9 with TRBJ1-1; D uncertain. With 2 bases removed from V and 3 bases from J, the gap between germline ends came to 7 bases. The V gene's germline CDR1 is SEHNR and CDR2 FQNEAQ (reference sequence). This CDR3 has 13 residues. CDR3 in DNA: TGTGCCAGCAGCTTACAACGGGACACTGAAGCTTTCTTT. It is translated as CASSLQRDTEAFF.

This clone was detected only once. This chain uses TRBV24-1 with TRBJ1-6; D may be TRBD1 (6 bases). This CDR3 has 14 residues. The germline CDR1 and CDR2 sequences are KGHDR and SFDVKD. The V end lost 4 bases, the J end lost 8 bases, and 11 bases lay between the germline ends. The CDR3 loop reads CATSDRNRDSPLHF. The CDR3 DNA follows: TGTGCCACCAGTGACAGAAACAGGGATTCACCCCTCCACTTT.

The chain recombines TRBV18 with TRBJ2-7; 8 positions agree with TRBD1. There are 16 residues in the CDR3. CDR1 KGHSH and CDR2 LQKENI come from the germline V gene. V lost 3 bases and J lost 5; bases outside the gene matches: 12. The CDR3 sequence: CASSPDPHRGTHEQYF. The CDR3 nucleotides read TGTGCCAGCTCACCTGACCCTCACAGGGGGACCCACGAGCAGTACTTC. Together with reference TRBV18 and TRBJ2-7, the CDR3 gives the full variable domain: NAGVMQNPRHLVRRRGQEARLRCSPMKGHSHVYWYRQLPEEGLKFMVYLQKENIIDESGMPKERFSAEFPKEGPSILRIQQVVRGDSAAYFCASSPDPHRGTHEQYFGPGTRLTVT.

The chain couples TRBV28 to TRBJ1-1, with a tentative D call TRBD1 (6 bases). The V gene lost 2 bases and the J gene lost 3 bases, with 13 bases spanning the gap. The CDR3 length is 15 residues. The V gene's germline CDR1 is MDHEN and CDR2 SYDVKM. The DNA for the CDR3 is TGTGCCAGCAGTTTAGGGGGCGGGCGGGACACTGAAGCTTTCTTT. Its protein product is CASSLGGGRDTEAFF.

The chain is built from TRBV7-3 and TRBJ2-1; the match to TRBD2 covers 8 bases. Germline trimming cut 0 bases from V and 9 bases from J; bases unmatched to any gene: 7. CDR1 and CDR2 (germline): SGHTA, FQGTGA. CDR3 length equals 15 residues. The CDR3 is CASSLTVAGWGEQFF. The CDR3 DNA follows: TGTGCCAGCAGCTTAACAGTAGCGGGATGGGGTGAGCAGTTCTTC.

This rearrangement joins TRBV27 to TRBJ2-3; the D is unclear. V dropped 7 bases and J dropped 4 bases, with 6 bases sitting between them. Germline CDR1 is MNHEY and CDR2 is SMNVEV (reference sequence). The CDR3 sequence is 11 residues long. DNA for the CDR3: TGTGCCAGCAAACCTCCAGATACGCAGTATTTT. This codes for CASKPPDTQYF.

This clone was observed once. The gene calls are TRBV18 and TRBJ1-6; D may be TRBD1 (5 bases). Germline V CDR1 and CDR2: KGHSH, LQKENI. The V and J ends lost 4 bases and 5 bases respectively, with 9 bases between them. This CDR3 has 14 residues. This chain's CDR3 is CASSRDGDNSPLHF. The CDR3 bases are TGTGCCAGCTCACGGGACGGTGATAATTCACCCCTCCACTTT.

The rearrangement uses TRBV6-4 and TRBJ2-5; 8 nucleotides align to TRBD2. Trimming removed 7 bases from V and 1 base from J; junction bases left unmatched: 5. The CDR3 contains 14 residues. Germline CDR1 reads MRHNA; CDR2 reads SNTAGT. The CDR3 nucleotides read TGTGCCAGCACACGGGGGGGATCCCAAGAGACCCAGTACTTC. It yields the protein CASTRGGSQETQYF.

This chain links TRBV28 with TRBJ2-5; TRBD2 agrees at 12 bases. The CDR3 runs 16 residues. With V trimmed by 5 bases and J by 4 bases, 8 bases remained unmatched. Germline lookup yields CDR1 MDHEN and CDR2 SYDVKM. The CDR3 sequence: CASSPTLAGGPETQYF. The CDR3 nucleotides are TGTGCCAGCAGTCCAACACTAGCGGGAGGCCCAGAGACCCAGTACTTC.

The V gene is TRBV29-1, the J gene TRBJ1-1, with 9 bases fitting TRBD1. The CDR3 consists of 13 residues. V shed 7 bases and J 5 bases; nucleotides not matched to a gene: 8. Germline CDR1 reads SQVTM; CDR2 reads ANQGSEA. CDR3 nucleotides: TGCAGCGCGGAGGAGACAGGGGGGACTGAAGCTTTCTTT. Amino acid sequence: CSAEETGGTEAFF.

The genes are TRBV9 and TRBJ2-1, with 9 bases that match TRBD1. The junction had 7 bases not matched to a gene; V was cut back by 3 bases and J by 6 bases. CDR3 length: 15 residues. Germline V gives CDR1 SGDLS, CDR2 YYNGEE. The CDR3 DNA reads TGTGCCAGCAGCGCTCGACAGGGGGGTGTCAATGAGCAGTTCTTC. This encodes CASSARQGGVNEQFF. Supplemented by reference TRBV9 and TRBJ2-1, the full variable domain reads DSGVTQTPKHLITATGQRVTLRCSPRSGDLSVYWYQQSLDQGLQFLIQYYNGEERAKGNILERFSAQQFPDLHSELNLSSLELGDSALYFCASSARQGGVNEQFFGPGTRLTVL.

The chain joins TRBV9 to TRBJ2-1, with D perhaps given as TRBD1 or TRBD2 (5 bases each). This CDR3 contains 16 residues. Germline V CDR1 and CDR2: SGDLS, YYNGEE. Deletions cut 4 bases from V and 3 bases from J, with 17 bases between. In nucleotides, the CDR3 is TGTGCCAGCAGCCCCCGGGGCTCGGGAATCTACAATGAGCAGTTCTTC. Protein product: CASSPRGSGIYNEQFF. The full variable domain, its missing parts supplied by reference TRBV9 and TRBJ2-1, is DSGVTQTPKHLITATGQRVTLRCSPRSGDLSVYWYQQSLDQGLQFLIQYYNGEERAKGNILERFSAQQFPDLHSELNLSSLELGDSALYFCASSPRGSGIYNEQFFGPGTRLTVL.

The V and J genes are TRBV5-4 and TRBJ2-7; 9 bases are a match to TRBD2. The V gene's germline CDR1 is SGHNT and CDR2 YYREEE (reference sequence). The J segment lost 4 bases and the V segment lost 4 bases, leaving 6 bases of the junction unmatched. The CDR3 is 14 amino acids. Written as DNA, the CDR3 is TGTGCCAGCAGCGAAAGAACTAGCGGGTACGAGCAGTACTTC. Amino acids: CASSERTSGYEQYF.